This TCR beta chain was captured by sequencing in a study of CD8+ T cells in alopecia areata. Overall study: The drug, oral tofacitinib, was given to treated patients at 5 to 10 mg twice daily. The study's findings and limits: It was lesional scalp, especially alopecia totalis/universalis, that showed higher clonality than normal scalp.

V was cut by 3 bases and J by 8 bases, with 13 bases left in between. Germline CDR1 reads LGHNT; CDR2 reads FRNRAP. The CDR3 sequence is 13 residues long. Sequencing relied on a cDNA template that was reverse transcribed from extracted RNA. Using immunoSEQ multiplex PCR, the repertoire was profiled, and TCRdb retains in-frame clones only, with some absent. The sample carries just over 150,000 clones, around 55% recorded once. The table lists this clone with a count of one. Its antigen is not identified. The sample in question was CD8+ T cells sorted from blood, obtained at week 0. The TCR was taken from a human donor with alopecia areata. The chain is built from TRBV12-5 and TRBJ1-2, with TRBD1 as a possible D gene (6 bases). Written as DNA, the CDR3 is TGTGCTAGTGGTTTCTCCAGGGGCTACGGCTACACCTTC. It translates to CASGFSRGYGYTF.